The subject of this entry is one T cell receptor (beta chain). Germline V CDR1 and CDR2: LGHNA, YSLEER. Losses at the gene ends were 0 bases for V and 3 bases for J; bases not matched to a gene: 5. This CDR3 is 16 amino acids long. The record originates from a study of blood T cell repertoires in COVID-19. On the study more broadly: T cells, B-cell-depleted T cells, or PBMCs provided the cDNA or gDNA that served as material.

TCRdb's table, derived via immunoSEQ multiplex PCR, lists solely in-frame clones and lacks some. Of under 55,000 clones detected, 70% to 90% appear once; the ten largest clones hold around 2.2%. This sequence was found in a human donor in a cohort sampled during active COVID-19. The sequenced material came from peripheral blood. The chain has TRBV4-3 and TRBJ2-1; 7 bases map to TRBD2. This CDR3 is CASSQEEGGGYNEQFF. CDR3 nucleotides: TGCGCCAGCAGCCAAGAGGAGGGCGGGGGCTACAATGAGCAGTTCTTC.